The rows below give T cell receptor beta chains drawn from one sample of a study of T cell responses to AZD1222 COVID-19 vaccine. TCRdb's table, derived via immunoSEQ multiplex PCR, lists solely in-frame clones and lacks some. The table records about 160,000 clones, about 91% of them present only once. The source was peripheral blood, collected on day 0 of MenACWY control vaccination. These receptors originate from an adult in good health. Each CDR3 is given with its conserved first and last residue. D genes are given only for firm matches. Expanded clones are given a class, and other clones once, few, many or no size at all.

CDR3 protein,CDR3 DNA,D gene,J gene,V gene,clone size
CASSMSRPVGELFF,TGTGCCAGTAGTATGAGCCGTCCAGTCGGGGAGCTGTTTTTT,.,TRBJ2-2,TRBV19,.
CATSRAGGTEAFF,TGTGCCACCAGCAGAGCAGGGGGCACTGAAGCTTTCTTT,TRBD1,TRBJ1-1,TRBV15,.
CASSWGGTNTGELFF,TGCGCCAGCAGCTGGGGCGGGACGAACACCGGGGAGCTGTTTTTT,.,TRBJ2-2,TRBV5-1,.
CASSYISGTGEQYF,TGTGCCAGCAGCTACATTAGCGGGACAGGCGAGCAGTACTTC,.,TRBJ2-7,TRBV7-9,.
CASSPLGQDGYTF,TGTGCCAGCAGTCCATTGGGACAGGATGGCTACACCTTC,TRBD1,TRBJ1-2,TRBV12-3/TRBV12-4,.
CASSISRADTQYF,TGTGCCAGTAGTATCAGCAGGGCAGATACGCAGTATTTT,.,TRBJ2-3,TRBV19,.
CASSPSRGLNNEQFF,TGTGCCAGCAGCCCCAGTCGGGGACTCAACAATGAGCAGTTCTTC,.,TRBJ2-1,TRBV6-5,.
CASSPFGTGDYNEQFF,TGTGCCAGCTCACCATTCGGGACAGGGGACTACAATGAGCAGTTCTTC,TRBD1,TRBJ2-1,TRBV18,.
CASNQVEGGYTF,TGTGCCAGCAACCAGGTGGAGGGAGGCTACACCTTC,.,TRBJ1-2,TRBV2,.
CATARGGANSNQPQHF,TGTGCCACCGCCCGGGGGGGGGCAAATAGCAATCAGCCCCAGCATTTT,.,TRBJ1-5,TRBV21-1,.
CSVELAGWGAYGYTF,TGCAGCGTTGAGCTGGCAGGGTGGGGAGCCTATGGCTACACCTTC,.,TRBJ1-2,TRBV29-1,.
CAISGLGTGEYGYTF,TGTGCCATCAGTGGGCTTGGGACCGGAGAGTATGGCTACACCTTC,.,TRBJ1-2,TRBV10-3,.
CASSFLAAAQETQYF,TGTGCCAGCAGTTTCCTAGCGGCTGCGCAAGAGACCCAGTACTTC,TRBD2,TRBJ2-5,TRBV28,.
CAGGGTGELFF,TGTGCCGGGGGGGGCACCGGGGAGCTGTTTTTT,TRBD2,TRBJ2-2,TRBV7-2,once
CASSPTSGFRGDTQYF,TGTGCCAGCAGCCCGACTAGCGGTTTTAGGGGAGATACGCAGTATTTT,TRBD2,TRBJ2-3,TRBV7-2,.
CASSPGSNPYEQYF,TGTGCCAGCAGCCCTGGTAGCAACCCCTACGAGCAGTACTTC,.,TRBJ2-7,TRBV7-9,.
CASSPGGNEQFF,TGTGCCAGCTCACCGGGGGGCAATGAGCAGTTCTTC,.,TRBJ2-1,TRBV18,.
CASSLGLAYTGELFF,TGTGCCAGCAGCTTGGGACTAGCGTACACCGGGGAGCTGTTTTTT,TRBD2,TRBJ2-2,TRBV7-2,.
CASSSLRAGELFF,.,.,TRBJ2-2,TRBV12-3/TRBV12-4,.
CASSPSRDINQPQHF,TGTGCCAGCAGCCCAAGTCGTGACATAAATCAGCCCCAGCATTTT,.,TRBJ1-5,TRBV7-9,.
CASRQDGGLREKLFF,TGCGCCAGCAGACAGGACGGGGGTCTACGAGAAAAACTGTTTTTT,.,TRBJ1-4,TRBV5-1,.
CASSEPPGQGTQPQHF,TGTGCCAGCAGTGAGCCTCCGGGACAGGGCACTCAGCCCCAGCATTTT,TRBD1,TRBJ1-5,TRBV6-4,.
CASSYLGHTEAFF,TGTGCCAGCAGTTACCTAGGCCACACTGAAGCTTTCTTT,.,TRBJ1-1,TRBV6-5,few
CASSATGDTEAFF,TGTGCCAGTAGTGCAACCGGAGACACTGAAGCTTTCTTT,.,TRBJ1-1,TRBV19,.
CASSSSGRVSGNTIYF,TGTGCCAGCAGCTCCTCAGGACGGGTCTCTGGAAACACCATATATTTT,.,TRBJ1-3,TRBV5-5,once
CSVELLTYNEQFF,TGCAGCGTCGAATTGTTAACCTACAATGAGCAGTTCTTC,.,TRBJ2-1,TRBV29-1,.
CASSQGRSTEAFF,TGTGCCAGCAGCCAGGGTCGGAGCACTGAAGCTTTCTTT,.,TRBJ1-1,TRBV3-1/TRBV3-2,.
CASSPLTGNGGNTIYF,TGTGCCAGCAGCCCCTTGACAGGGAACGGTGGAAACACCATATATTTT,TRBD1,TRBJ1-3,TRBV7-6,.
CASSHNQPQHF,TGTGCCAGCAGTCACAATCAGCCCCAGCATTTT,.,TRBJ1-5,TRBV7-9,.
CASIGNGLAGGYYNEQFF,TGTGCCAGTATTGGAAATGGGTTAGCGGGAGGCTATTACAATGAGCAGTTCTTC,TRBD2,TRBJ2-1,TRBV19,.
CASSLAVTGTSGSSYNEQFF,TGCGCCAGCAGCTTGGCCGTTACGGGGACTAGCGGGAGCTCCTACAATGAGCAGTTCTTC,TRBD2,TRBJ2-1,TRBV5-1,.
CASGLTNQPQHF,TGTGCTAGTGGTTTGACAAATCAGCCCCAGCATTTT,.,TRBJ1-5,TRBV12-5,.
CASGQGAGGYTF,TGTGCCAGCGGACAGGGGGCAGGTGGCTACACCTTC,TRBD1,TRBJ1-2,TRBV7-3,.
CATSDSGQNTEAFF,TGTGCCACCAGTGATTCGGGACAGAACACTGAAGCTTTCTTT,.,TRBJ1-1,TRBV24-1,once
CASSPGRSLFF,TGCGCCAGCAGCCCCGGTCGCTCGCTGTTTTTT,.,TRBJ1-4,TRBV4-3,.
CAISSGTGAPLQFF,TGTGCCATCAGTTCCGGGACAGGGGCCCCCCTGCAGTTCTTC,TRBD1,TRBJ2-1,TRBV10-3,.
CASMTSMNTEAFF,TGTGCCAGCATGACAAGCATGAACACTGAAGCTTTCTTT,.,TRBJ1-1,TRBV10-3,once
CASSIGGKTQYF,TGTGCCAGTAGTATCGGTGGAAAGACCCAGTACTTC,.,TRBJ2-5,TRBV19,.